The source of this T cell receptor beta chain is a study of cytomegalovirus exposure and HLA in healthy donors. Notes on the study in general: Most TCR sequences proved rare, with some public TCRs found in many donors.

A remark on this clone: What it binds is not known.

13 Jbeta primers and 60 Vbeta primers were used for the PCR. Assay used: immunoSEQ multiplex PCR; TCRdb lists only in-frame clones, some missing. The data show fewer than 200,000 clones, roughly 8.7% seen once. The germline gives CDR1 SEHNR, CDR2 FQNEAQ (reference sequence). CDR3 length: 16 residues. V lost 4 bases and J 0 bases, leaving 15 bases between the germline ends. The J gene is TRBJ1-1, the V gene TRBV7-9, with TRBD1 as a possible D gene (6 bases). The clonotype originates from a woman aged 30 to 39 in good health and CMV-seropositive. Material for sequencing was PBMCs. CDR3 loop: CASSSTGNDLNTEAFF. In DNA form, the CDR3 reads TGTGCCAGCAGCTCAACAGGGAACGATTTGAACACTGAAGCTTTCTTT.